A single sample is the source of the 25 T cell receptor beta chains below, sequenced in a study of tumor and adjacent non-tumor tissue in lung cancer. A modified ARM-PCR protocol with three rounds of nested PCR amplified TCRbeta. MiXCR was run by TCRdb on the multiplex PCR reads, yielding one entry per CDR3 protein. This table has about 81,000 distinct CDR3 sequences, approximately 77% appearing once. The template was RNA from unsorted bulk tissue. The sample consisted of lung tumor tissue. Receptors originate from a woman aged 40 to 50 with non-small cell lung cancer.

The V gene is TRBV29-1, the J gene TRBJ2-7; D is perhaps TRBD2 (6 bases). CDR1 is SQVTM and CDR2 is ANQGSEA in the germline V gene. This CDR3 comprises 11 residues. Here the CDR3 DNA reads TGCTGCGCCGGGAGCCCCTACGAGCAGTACTTC. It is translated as CCAGSPYEQYF.

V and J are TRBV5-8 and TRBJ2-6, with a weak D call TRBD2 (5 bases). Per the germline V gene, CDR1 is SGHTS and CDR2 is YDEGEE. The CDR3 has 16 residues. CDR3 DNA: TGTGACAACAGCCTTGGGAGTTTCTCTGGGGCCAACGTCCTGACTTTC. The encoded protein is CDNSLGSFSGANVLTF.

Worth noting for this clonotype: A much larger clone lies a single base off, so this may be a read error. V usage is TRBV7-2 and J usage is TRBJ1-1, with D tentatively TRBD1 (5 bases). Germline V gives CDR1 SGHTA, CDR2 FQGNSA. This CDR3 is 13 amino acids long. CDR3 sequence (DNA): TGTGCCAGAAGCTTAGGGGAGACCACTGAAGCTTTCTTT. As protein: CARSLGETTEAFF.

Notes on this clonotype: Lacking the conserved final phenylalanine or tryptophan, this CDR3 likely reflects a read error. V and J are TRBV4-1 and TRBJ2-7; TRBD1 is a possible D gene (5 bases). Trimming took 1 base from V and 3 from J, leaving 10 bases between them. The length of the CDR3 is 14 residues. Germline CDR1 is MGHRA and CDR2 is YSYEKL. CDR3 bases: TGCGCCAGCAGCCAAGGCAGCAGGGTCTACGAGCAGTACTCC. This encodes CASSQGSRVYEQYS.

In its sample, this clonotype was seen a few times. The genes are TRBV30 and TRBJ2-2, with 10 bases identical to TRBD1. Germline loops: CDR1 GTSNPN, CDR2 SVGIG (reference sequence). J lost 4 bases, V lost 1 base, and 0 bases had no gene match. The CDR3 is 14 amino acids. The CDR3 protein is CAWSGQGATGELFF. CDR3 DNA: TGTGCCTGGAGTGGACAGGGGGCCACCGGGGAGCTGTTTTTT.

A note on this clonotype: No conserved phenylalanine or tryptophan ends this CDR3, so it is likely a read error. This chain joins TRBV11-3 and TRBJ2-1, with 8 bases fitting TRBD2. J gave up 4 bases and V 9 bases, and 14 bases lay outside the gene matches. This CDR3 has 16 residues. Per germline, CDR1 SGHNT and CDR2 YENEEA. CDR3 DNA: TGTGCCAGGAGCAGGAAGGGCGTAGCGGGGTACAATGAGCAGTTCTCC. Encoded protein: CARSRKGVAGYNEQFS.

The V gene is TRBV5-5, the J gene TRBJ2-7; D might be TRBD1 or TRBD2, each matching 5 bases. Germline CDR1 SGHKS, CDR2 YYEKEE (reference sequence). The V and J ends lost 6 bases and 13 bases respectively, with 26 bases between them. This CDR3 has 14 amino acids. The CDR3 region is CASKPGTDSYELYF. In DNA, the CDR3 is TGTGCCAGCAAGCCCGGGACGGACTCCTACGAGCTATACTTC.

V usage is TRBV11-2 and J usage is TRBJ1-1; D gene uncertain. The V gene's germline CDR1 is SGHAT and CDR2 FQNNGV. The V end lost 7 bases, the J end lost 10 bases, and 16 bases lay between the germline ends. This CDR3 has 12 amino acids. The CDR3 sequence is CASKFEHAVAFF. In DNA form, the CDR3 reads TGTGCCAGCAAGTTCGAACATGCGGTAGCTTTCTTT.

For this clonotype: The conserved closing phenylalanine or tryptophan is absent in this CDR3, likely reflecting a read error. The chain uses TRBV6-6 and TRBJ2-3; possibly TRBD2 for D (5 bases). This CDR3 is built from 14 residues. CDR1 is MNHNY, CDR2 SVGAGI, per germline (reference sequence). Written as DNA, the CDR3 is TGTGCCAGCAGTTCACATTCTAGCACAGATATGCAGTATTTG. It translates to CASSSHSSTDMQYL.

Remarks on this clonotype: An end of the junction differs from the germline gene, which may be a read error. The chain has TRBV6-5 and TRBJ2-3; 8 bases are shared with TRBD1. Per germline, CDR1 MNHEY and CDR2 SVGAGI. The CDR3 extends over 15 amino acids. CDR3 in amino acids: CASSWQGQGTDMQYF. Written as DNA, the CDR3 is TGTGCCAGCAGTTGGCAAGGACAGGGCACAGATATGCAGTATTTT.

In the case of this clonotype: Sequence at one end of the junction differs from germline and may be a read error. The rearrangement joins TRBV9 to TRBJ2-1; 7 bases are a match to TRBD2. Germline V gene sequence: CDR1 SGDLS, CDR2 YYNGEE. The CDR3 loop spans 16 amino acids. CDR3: CASSVGTTSSYNERFF. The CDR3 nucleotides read TGTGCCAGCAGCGTGGGGACTACAAGCTCCTACAATGAGCGGTTCTTC. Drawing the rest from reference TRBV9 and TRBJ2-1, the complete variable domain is DSGVTQTPKHLITATGQRVTLRCSPRSGDLSVYWYQQSLDQGLQFLIQYYNGEERAKGNILERFSAQQFPDLHSELNLSSLELGDSALYFCASSVGTTSSYNERFFGPGTRLTVL.

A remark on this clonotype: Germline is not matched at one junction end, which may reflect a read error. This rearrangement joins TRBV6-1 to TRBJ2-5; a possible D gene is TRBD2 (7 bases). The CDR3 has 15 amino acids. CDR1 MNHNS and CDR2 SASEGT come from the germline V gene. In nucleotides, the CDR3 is TGTACCAGCAGTGAGGCTATATCGGGGGGCCCTTTCTGGTACTTT. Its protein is CTSSEAISGGPFWYF.

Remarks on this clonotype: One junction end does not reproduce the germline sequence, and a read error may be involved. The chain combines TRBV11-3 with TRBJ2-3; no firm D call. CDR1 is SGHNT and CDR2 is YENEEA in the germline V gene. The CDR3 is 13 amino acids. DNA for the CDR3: TGTGCCAGCGGCTTAGTCCTTGCAGATACGCAGTATTTT. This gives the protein CASGLVLADTQYF.

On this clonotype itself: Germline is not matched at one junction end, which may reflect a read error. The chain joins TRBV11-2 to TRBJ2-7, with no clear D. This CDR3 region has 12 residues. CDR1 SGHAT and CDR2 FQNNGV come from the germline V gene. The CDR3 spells CVSSLTQDEQYF. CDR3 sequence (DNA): TGTGTCAGCAGCTTAACCCAGGACGAACAATACTTC.

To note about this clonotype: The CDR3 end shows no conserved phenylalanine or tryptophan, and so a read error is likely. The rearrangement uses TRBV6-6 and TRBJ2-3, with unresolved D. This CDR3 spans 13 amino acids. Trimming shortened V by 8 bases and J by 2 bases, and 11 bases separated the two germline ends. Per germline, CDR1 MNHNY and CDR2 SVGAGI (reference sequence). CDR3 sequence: CASSGRNTDTQYS. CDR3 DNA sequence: TGTGCCAGCTCTGGTAGGAACACAGATACGCAGTATTCT.

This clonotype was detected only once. CDR3 DNA sequence: TGCGCCAGCAGCCAAGGTACAGGGGTGAGAGTAAGCCGTGAGCAGTTCTTC. It translates to CASSQGTGVRVSREQFF. The rearrangement links TRBV4-1 to TRBJ2-1; TRBD1 agrees at 7 bases. From germline, CDR1 is MGHRA and CDR2 YSYEKL. Trimming removed 1 base from V and 9 bases from J; junction bases left unmatched: 15. The length of the CDR3 is 17 residues.

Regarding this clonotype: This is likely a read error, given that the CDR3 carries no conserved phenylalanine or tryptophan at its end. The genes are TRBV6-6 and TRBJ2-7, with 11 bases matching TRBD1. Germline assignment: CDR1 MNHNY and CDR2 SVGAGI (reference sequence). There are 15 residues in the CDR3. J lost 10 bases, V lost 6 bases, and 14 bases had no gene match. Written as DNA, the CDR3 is TGTGCCAGCAGCGGGGGACAGGGGGTAAACATCGAACAGTACTCC. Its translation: CASSGGQGVNIEQYS.

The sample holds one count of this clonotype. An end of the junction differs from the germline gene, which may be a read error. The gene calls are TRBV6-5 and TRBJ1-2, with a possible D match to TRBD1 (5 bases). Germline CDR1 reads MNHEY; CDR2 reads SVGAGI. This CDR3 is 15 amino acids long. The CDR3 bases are TGTACCAGCAGTTACGGGGCAGGGTCTGAATACGGCTACACCTTC. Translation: CTSSYGAGSEYGYTF.

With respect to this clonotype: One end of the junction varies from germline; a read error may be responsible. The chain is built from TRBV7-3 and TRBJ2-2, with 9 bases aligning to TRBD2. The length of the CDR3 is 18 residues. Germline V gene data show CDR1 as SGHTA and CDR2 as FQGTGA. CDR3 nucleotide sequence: TGTACCAGCAGCTTAGTCGCCGGGACTAGCCTTAACACCGGGGACCTGTTTTTT. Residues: CTSSLVAGTSLNTGDLFF.

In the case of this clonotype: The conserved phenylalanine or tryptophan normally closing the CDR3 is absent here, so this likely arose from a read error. In DNA form, the CDR3 reads TGCAGTGCTAGAGGCTGGGAGCACCAGGGGGCGGGAAACACCATATATTTG. Its protein is CSARGWEHQGAGNTIYL. The V gene is TRBV20-1, the J gene TRBJ1-3, with 8 nucleotides matching TRBD1. The CDR3 extends over 17 amino acids. Trimming cost V 1 base and J 4 bases; bases outside gene matches: 12. The V gene's germline CDR1 is DFQATT and CDR2 SNEGSKA (reference sequence).

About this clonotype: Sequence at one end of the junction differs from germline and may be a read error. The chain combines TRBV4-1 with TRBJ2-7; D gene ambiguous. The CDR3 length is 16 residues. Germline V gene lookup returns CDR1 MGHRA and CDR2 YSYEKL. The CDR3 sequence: CASSPHPPHNSYEQYF. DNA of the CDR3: TGTGCCAGCAGCCCCCACCCCCCGCACAATTCCTACGAGCAGTACTTC.

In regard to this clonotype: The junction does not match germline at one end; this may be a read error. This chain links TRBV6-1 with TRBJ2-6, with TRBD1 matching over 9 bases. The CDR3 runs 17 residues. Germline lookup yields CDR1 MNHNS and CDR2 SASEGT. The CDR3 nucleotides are TGTGCCAGCAGTGAGGACAGGGGTCTCTCTGGGACCAACGTCCTGACTTTC. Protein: CASSEDRGLSGTNVLTF.

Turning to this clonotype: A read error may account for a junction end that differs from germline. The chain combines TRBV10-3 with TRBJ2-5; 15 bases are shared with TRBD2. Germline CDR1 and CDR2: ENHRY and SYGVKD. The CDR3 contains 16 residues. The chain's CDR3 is CTSGLAGGRGQDTQYF. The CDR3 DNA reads TGTACCTCCGGACTAGCGGGAGGGAGAGGTCAAGACACCCAGTACTTC.

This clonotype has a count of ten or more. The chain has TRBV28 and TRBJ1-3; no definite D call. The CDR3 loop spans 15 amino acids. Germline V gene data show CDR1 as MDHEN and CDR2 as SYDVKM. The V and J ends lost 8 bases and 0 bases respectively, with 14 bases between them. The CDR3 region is CASRLEGNSGNTIYF. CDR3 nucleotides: TGTGCCAGCCGGCTCGAAGGGAACTCTGGAAACACCATATATTTT.

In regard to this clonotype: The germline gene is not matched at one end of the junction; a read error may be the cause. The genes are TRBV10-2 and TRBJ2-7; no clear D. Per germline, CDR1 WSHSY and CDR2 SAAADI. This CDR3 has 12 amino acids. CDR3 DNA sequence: TGCCCCAGGAAACACTCTGCCTACGAGCAGTACTTC. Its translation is CPRKHSAYEQYF.